One and the same sample provided the 3 T cell receptor beta chains below, sequenced in a study of cytomegalovirus exposure and HLA in healthy donors. The primer mix had 60 Vbeta and 13 Jbeta primers. Method: immunoSEQ multiplex PCR; TCRdb's copy keeps in-frame clones and lacks some. The sample records around 190,000 clones, 70% to 80% being singletons. Sequenced sample: PBMCs. The receptors here all came from a man aged 25-45 years in good health and CMV-seronegative.

The chain has TRBV7-6 and TRBJ2-5; 11 bases map to TRBD2. The length of the CDR3 is 16 residues. Trimming cost V 5 bases and J 5 bases; bases outside gene matches: 10. Germline V CDR1 and CDR2: SGHVS, FNYEAQ. The CDR3 DNA sequence: TGTGCCAGCAGCCCCGCGGGACTAGCGGTTTGGGAGACCCAGTACTTC. It translates to CASSPAGLAVWETQYF.

The J gene is TRBJ1-5, the V gene TRBV21-1; TRBD1 is the table's D call, not checked against the DNA. TRBV21-1 is given as a pseudogene. This CDR3 comprises 15 residues. The chain's CDR3 is CASSKPTGRDQPQHF. CDR3 coding DNA: TGTGCCAGCAGCAAACCTACAGGCCGGGATCAGCCCCAGCATTTT.

The chain combines TRBV11-2 with TRBJ2-7; unclear D gene. This CDR3 has 13 residues. Trimming removed 2 bases at V and 2 bases at J, with 7 bases between. The germline V gene encodes CDR1 SGHAT and CDR2 FQNNGV. The DNA for the CDR3 is TGTGCCAGCAGCTTACGCAGTACCTACGAGCAGTACTTC. Translating it yields CASSLRSTYEQYF.